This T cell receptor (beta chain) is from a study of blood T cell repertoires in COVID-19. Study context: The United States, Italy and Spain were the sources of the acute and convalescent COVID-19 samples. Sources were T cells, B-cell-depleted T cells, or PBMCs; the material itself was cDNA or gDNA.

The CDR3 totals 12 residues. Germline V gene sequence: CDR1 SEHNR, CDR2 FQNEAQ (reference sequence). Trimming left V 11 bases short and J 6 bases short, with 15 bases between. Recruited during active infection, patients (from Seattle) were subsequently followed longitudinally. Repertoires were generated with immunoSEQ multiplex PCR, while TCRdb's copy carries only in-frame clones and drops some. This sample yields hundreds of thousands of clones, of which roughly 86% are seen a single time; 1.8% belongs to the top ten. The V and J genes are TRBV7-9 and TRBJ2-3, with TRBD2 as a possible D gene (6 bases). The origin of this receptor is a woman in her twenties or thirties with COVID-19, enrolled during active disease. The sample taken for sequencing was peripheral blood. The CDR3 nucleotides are TGTGCCGCCGGTGAAGGGAGGGATACGCAGTATTTT. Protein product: CAAGEGRDTQYF. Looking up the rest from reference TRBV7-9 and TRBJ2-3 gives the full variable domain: DTGVSQNPRHKITKRGQNVTFRCDPISEHNRLYWYRQTLGQGPEFLTYFQNEAQLEKSRLLSDRFSAERPKGSFSTLEIQRTEQGDSAMYLCAAGEGRDTQYFGPGTRLTVL.